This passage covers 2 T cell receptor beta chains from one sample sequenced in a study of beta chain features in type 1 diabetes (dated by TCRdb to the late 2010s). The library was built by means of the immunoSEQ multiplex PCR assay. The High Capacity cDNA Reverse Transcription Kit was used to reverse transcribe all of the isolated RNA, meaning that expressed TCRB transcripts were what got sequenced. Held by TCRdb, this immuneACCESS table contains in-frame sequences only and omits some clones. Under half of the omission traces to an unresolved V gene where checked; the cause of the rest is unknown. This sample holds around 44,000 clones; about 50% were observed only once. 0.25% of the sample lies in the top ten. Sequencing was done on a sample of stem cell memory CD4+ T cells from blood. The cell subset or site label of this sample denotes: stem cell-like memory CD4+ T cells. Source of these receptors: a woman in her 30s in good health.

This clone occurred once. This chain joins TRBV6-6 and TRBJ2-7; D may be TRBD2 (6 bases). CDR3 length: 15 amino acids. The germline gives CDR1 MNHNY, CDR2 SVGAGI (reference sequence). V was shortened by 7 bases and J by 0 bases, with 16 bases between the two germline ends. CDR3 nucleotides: TGTGCCAGCAACTTACAGGCGGGGAGCTCCTACGAGCAGTACTTC. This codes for CASNLQAGSSYEQYF.

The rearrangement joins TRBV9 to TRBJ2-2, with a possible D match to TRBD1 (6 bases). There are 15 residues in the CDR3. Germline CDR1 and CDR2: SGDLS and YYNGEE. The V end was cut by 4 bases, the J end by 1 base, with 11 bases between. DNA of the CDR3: TGTGCCAGCAGCCCCTCGACAGGGAACACCGGGGAGCTGTTTTTT. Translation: CASSPSTGNTGELFF.